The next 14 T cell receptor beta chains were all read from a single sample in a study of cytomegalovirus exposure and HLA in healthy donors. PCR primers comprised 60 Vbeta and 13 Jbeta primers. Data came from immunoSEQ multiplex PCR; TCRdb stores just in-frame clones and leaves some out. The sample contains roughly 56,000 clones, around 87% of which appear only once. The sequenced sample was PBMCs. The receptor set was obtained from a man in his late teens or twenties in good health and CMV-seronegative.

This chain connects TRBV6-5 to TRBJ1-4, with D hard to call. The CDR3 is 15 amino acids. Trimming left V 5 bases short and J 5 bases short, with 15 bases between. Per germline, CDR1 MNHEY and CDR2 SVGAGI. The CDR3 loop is CASSKSGRSNEKLFF. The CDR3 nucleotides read TGTGCCAGCAGTAAATCCGGGAGGTCCAATGAAAAACTGTTTTTT.

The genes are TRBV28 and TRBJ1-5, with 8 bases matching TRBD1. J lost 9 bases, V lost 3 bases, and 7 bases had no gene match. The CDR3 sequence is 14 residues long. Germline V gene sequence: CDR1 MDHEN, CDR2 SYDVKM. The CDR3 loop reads CASSLPGGGRPQHF. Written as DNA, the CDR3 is TGTGCCAGCAGTTTGCCAGGGGGCGGGCGGCCCCAGCATTTT. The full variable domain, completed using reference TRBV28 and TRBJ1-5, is DVKVTQSSRYLVKRTGEKVFLECVQDMDHENMFWYRQDPGLGLRLIYFSYDVKMKEKGDIPEGYSVSREKKERFSLILESASTNQTSMYLCASSLPGGGRPQHFGDGTRLSIL.

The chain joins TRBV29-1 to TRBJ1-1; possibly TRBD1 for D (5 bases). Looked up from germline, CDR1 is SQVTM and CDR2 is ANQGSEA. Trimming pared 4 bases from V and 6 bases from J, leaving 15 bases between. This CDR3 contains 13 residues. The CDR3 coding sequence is TGCAGCGTTGTTCAGGGCACAGGTGCTGAAGCTTTCTTT. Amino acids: CSVVQGTGAEAFF.

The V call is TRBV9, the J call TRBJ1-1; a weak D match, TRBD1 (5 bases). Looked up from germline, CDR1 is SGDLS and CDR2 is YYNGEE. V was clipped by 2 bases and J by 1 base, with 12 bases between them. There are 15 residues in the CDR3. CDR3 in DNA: TGTGCCAGCAGCGTCCTCGCTGGACAGAACACTGAAGCTTTCTTT. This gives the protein CASSVLAGQNTEAFF.

Written as DNA, the CDR3 is TGTGCCAGCAGCCGGGGAGCAGGGGCGGGAGAGACCCAGTACTTC. Translating it yields CASSRGAGAGETQYF. This rearrangement joins TRBV4-2 to TRBJ2-5; tentative D call: TRBD1 (6 bases). The germline gives CDR1 LGHNA, CDR2 YNFKEQ. The CDR3 sequence is 15 residues long. Trimming cost V 4 bases and J 4 bases, with 16 bases left between them.

The CDR3 region has the DNA TGCAGCGTTGAGGGACAGGGGCATGAAAAACTGTTTTTT. Translation: CSVEGQGHEKLFF. The chain has TRBV29-1 and TRBJ1-4; TRBD1 agrees at 10 bases. V shed 3 bases, J shed 6 bases, and the junction held 1 base outside the gene matches. The V gene's germline CDR1 is SQVTM and CDR2 ANQGSEA. The CDR3 spans 13 residues.

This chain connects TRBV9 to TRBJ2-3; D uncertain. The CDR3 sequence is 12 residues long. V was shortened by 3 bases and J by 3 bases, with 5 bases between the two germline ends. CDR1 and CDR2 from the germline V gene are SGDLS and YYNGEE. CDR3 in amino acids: CASSARTDTQYF. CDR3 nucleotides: TGTGCCAGCAGCGCCCGGACAGATACGCAGTATTTT.

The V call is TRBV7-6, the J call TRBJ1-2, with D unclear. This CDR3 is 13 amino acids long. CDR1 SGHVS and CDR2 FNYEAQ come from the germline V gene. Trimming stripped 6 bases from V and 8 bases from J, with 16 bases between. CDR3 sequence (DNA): TGTGCCAGCAGTCACTCTCCGCGGGTCGGCTACACCTTC. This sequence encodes CASSHSPRVGYTF.

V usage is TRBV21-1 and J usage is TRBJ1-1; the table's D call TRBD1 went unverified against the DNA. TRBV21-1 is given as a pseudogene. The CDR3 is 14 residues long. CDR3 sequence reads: CASGQTGGWTEAFF. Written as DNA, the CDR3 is TGTGCCAGCGGTCAGACAGGGGGCTGGACTGAAGCTTTCTTT.

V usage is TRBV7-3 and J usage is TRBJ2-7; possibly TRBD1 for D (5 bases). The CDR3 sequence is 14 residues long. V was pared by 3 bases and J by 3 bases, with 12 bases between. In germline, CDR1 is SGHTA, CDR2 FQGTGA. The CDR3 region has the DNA TGTGCCAGCAGCTTGCAAGGACAAGTCTACGAGCAGTACTTC. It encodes CASSLQGQVYEQYF.

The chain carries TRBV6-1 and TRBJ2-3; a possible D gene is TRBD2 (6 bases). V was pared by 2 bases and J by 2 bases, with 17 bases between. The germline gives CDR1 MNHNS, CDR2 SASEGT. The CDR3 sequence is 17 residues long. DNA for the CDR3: TGTGCCAGCAGTGAAAGGGGCTTTGCGGGACTCACAGATACGCAGTATTTT. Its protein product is CASSERGFAGLTDTQYF.

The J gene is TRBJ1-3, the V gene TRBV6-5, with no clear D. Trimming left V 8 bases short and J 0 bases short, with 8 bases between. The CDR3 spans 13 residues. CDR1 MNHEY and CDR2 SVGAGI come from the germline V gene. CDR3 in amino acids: CASGSFSGNTIYF. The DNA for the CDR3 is TGTGCCAGCGGCTCCTTCTCTGGAAACACCATATATTTT.

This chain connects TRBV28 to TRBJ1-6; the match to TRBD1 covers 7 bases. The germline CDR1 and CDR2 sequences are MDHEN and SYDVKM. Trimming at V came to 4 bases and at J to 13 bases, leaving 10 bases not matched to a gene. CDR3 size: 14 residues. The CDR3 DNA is TGTGCCAGCAGTTCCCATAGGGACAGCTCTCCCCTCCACTTT. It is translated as CASSSHRDSSPLHF.

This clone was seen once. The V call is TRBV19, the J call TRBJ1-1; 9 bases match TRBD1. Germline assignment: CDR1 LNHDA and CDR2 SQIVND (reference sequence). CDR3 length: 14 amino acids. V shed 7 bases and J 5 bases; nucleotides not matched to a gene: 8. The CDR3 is CASTPQGAGTEAFF. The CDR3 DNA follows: TGTGCCAGTACCCCACAGGGGGCAGGGACTGAAGCTTTCTTT.